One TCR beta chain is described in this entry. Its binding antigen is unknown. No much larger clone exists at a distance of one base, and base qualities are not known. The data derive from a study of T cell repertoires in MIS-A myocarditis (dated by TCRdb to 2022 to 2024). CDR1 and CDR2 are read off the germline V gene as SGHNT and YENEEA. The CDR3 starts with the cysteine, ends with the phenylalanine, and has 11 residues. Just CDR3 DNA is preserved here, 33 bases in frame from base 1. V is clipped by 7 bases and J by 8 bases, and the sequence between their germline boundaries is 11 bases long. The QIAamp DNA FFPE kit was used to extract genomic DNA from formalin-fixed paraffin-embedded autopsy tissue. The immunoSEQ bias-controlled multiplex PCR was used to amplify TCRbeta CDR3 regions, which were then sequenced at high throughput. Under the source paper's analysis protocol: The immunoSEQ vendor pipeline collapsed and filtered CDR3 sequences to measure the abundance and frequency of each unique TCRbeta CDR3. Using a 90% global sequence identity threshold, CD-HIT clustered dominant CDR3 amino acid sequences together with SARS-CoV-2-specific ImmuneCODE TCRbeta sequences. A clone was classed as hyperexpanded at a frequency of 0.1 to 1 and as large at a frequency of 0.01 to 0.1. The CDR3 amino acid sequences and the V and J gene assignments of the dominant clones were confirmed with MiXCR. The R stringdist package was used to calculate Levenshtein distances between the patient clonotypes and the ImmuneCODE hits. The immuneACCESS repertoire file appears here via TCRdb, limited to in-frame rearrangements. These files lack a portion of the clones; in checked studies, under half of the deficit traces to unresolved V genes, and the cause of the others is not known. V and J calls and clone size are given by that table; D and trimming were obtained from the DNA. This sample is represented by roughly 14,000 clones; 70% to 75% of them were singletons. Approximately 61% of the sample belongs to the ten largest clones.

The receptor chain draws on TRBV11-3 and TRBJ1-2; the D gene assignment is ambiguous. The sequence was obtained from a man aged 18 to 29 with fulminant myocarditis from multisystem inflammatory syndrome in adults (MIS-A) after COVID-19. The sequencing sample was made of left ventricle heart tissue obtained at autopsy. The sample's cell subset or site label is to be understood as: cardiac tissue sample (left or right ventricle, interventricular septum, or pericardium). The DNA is TGTGCCAGCACCCCCAATCTAGGCTACACCTTC. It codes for CASTPNLGYTF.